This TCR beta chain was found in a study of cytomegalovirus exposure and HLA in healthy donors. Of note for this clone: Its cognate antigen is unknown.

Amplification used 60 Vbeta primers and 13 Jbeta primers. Original handling: An analysis performed later counted about 80 million unique TCR beta chains (approximately 10 million of them shared). This table comes from immunoSEQ multiplex PCR, and its TCRdb copy is limited to in-frame clones, with some not included. That table is the source of V, J and clone size, and D and trimming were worked out from the DNA. The sample lists around 94,000 clones; roughly three fifths were seen once. General study findings and limits: The listing of 150 to 200 TCR beta chains classed them as cytomegalovirus-associated. A missense variant in DCLRE1C was later tied to TCR beta V- and J-gene trimming.

The CDR3 runs to 15 residues. Trimming took 5 bases from V and 2 from J; bases not matched to a gene: 3. CDR1 and CDR2 (germline): MNHEY, SMNVEV (reference sequence). Sample: PBMCs. This chain joins TRBV27 and TRBJ1-4; TRBD1 matches 9 bases. The source is a man younger than 45 in good health and CMV-seronegative. The chain's CDR3 is CASSQQGATNEKLFF. The CDR3 DNA sequence: TGTGCCAGCAGTCAACAGGGGGCTACTAATGAAAAACTGTTTTTT.